The next 30 T cell receptor beta chains were all read from a single sample in a study of T cells in Graves' hyperthyroidism and ophthalmopathy. The investigators amplified TCR beta CDR3 regions from RNA transcripts. A set of HTBI primers served as the primers for a first-round RT-PCR of the TCR CDR3. One entry per CDR3 protein, called by TCRdb with MiXCR from the multiplex PCR reads. The table lists approximately 370,000 distinct CDR3 sequences, roughly 17% of them singletons. Sequencing was done on a sample of blood. Receptors originate from a woman between 25 and 40 years old with Graves' hyperthyroidism that later progressed to Graves' ophthalmopathy.

This clonotype was counted at least ten times. The chain links TRBV5-8 to TRBJ1-5; D might be TRBD1 (5 bases). Germline V gene lookup returns CDR1 SGHTS and CDR2 YDEGEE. V was clipped by 3 bases and J by 3 bases, with 7 bases between them. The CDR3 totals 13 residues. The CDR3 spells CASSSDTNQPQHF. The DNA for the CDR3 is TGTGCCAGCAGCTCGGACACCAATCAGCCCCAGCATTTT.

This chain connects TRBV12-3 or TRBV12-4 to TRBJ1-1; D unresolved. The germline V and J ends were trimmed by 1 base and 5 bases, with 14 bases remaining between them. The CDR3 covers 15 residues. The CDR3 reads CASSLGERSWTEAFF. The CDR3, as DNA: TGTGCCAGCAGTTTAGGGGAGAGATCCTGGACTGAAGCTTTCTTT.

This chain uses TRBV3-1 with TRBJ2-1; 9 bases match TRBD2. Germline trimming cut 0 bases from V and 6 bases from J; bases unmatched to any gene: 21. Germline assignment: CDR1 LGHDT and CDR2 YNNKEL (reference sequence). This CDR3 is built from 21 residues. In DNA, the CDR3 is TGTGCCAGCAGCCAAGATCTGGGGACTAGCAGAAGACATCTTCAATTCAATGAGCAGTTCTTC. It yields the protein CASSQDLGTSRRHLQFNEQFF.

V gene TRBV5-4 combines with J gene TRBJ2-5, with D unresolved. The CDR3 consists of 14 residues. CDR1 and CDR2 from the germline V gene are SGHNT and YYREEE (reference sequence). V gave up 0 bases and J gave up 3 bases, with 9 bases separating them. This CDR3 is CASSLDQSEETQYF. CDR3 bases: TGTGCCAGCAGCTTGGATCAGTCCGAAGAGACCCAGTACTTC.

This clonotype was detected many times. The chain joins TRBV6-1 to TRBJ2-3; D might be TRBD1 (6 bases). CDR3 size: 19 residues. Trimming took off 6 bases at V and 2 bases at J, with 27 bases between the two ends. Per the germline V gene, CDR1 is MNHNS and CDR2 is SASEGT. CDR3 in DNA: TGTGCCAGCAGCGATGGTGAGACAGGCCACGAGCCATTCACAGATACGCAGTATTTT. This codes for CASSDGETGHEPFTDTQYF.

The rearrangement joins TRBV5-6 to TRBJ2-4; D might be TRBD1 (5 bases). Germline assignment: CDR1 SGHDT and CDR2 YYEEEE. The CDR3 extends over 14 amino acids. Trimming removed 3 bases from V and 8 bases from J, with 15 bases in between. The CDR3 spells CASSSGSGWDIQYF. The CDR3 DNA reads as TGTGCCAGCAGCTCCGGGTCAGGGTGGGACATTCAGTACTTC.

This clonotype was counted at least ten times. The rearrangement links TRBV2 to TRBJ2-7; D may be TRBD1 (5 bases). The germline V gene encodes CDR1 SNHLY and CDR2 FYNNEI. V was trimmed by 3 bases and J by 5 bases, leaving 11 bases between them. This CDR3 has 13 amino acids. CDR3 sequence reads: CASSDRRANEQYF. As DNA, the CDR3 is TGTGCCAGCAGTGATCGCAGGGCCAACGAGCAGTACTTC.

This clonotype was recorded a few times. The chain combines TRBV29-1 with TRBJ1-2; 7 nucleotides align to TRBD1. Trimming cost V 3 bases and J 4 bases; bases outside gene matches: 8. Per the germline V gene, CDR1 is SQVTM and CDR2 is ANQGSEA. The CDR3 sequence is 14 residues long. Written as DNA, the CDR3 is TGCAGCGTTGATTCCGGGACAGACACCTATGGCTACACCTTC. Translation: CSVDSGTDTYGYTF.

The rearrangement uses TRBV19 and TRBJ2-3; D is ambiguous. The CDR3 has 14 residues. Germline CDR1 and CDR2: LNHDA and SQIVND (reference sequence). V gave up 3 bases and J gave up 5 bases, with 12 bases separating them. The CDR3 is CASSISLTVDTQYF. In DNA form, the CDR3 reads TGTGCCAGTAGTATTAGCTTAACTGTAGATACGCAGTATTTT.

This clonotype appeared a few times. The chain has TRBV20-1 and TRBJ1-1; 10 bases are shared with TRBD1. Losses at the gene ends were 5 bases for V and 0 bases for J; bases not matched to a gene: 9. The V gene's germline CDR1 is DFQATT and CDR2 SNEGSKA (reference sequence). The CDR3 extends over 16 amino acids. The CDR3, as DNA: TGCAGTGCTCGCGTCCCGGGACAGGGGTTGAACACTGAAGCTTTCTTT. Its protein is CSARVPGQGLNTEAFF.

This clonotype was seen at least ten times. The chain couples TRBV10-2 to TRBJ1-6, with a weak D call TRBD1 (5 bases). Germline V lookup: CDR1 WSHSY, CDR2 SAAADI. The V and J ends lost 8 bases and 0 bases respectively, with 11 bases between them. The CDR3 covers 15 residues. The CDR3 is CASSDNLSYNSPLHF. CDR3 sequence (DNA): TGCGCCAGCTCGGACAACCTCTCCTATAATTCACCCCTCCACTTT.

The table lists this clonotype with a few counts. This chain uses TRBV20-1 with TRBJ2-7, with a tentative D call TRBD1 (5 bases). The germline V gene has CDR1 DFQATT and CDR2 SNEGSKA (reference sequence). The CDR3 has 14 residues. V lost 1 base to trimming and J lost 1 base, with 11 bases between them. CDR3 sequence: CSARVDTASYEQYF. The CDR3 bases are TGCAGTGCTAGAGTGGACACCGCTTCCTACGAGCAGTACTTC.

CDR3 DNA sequence: TGTGCCACCAGCTCGAGGCGGGGGGCCGGGGAGCTGTTTTTT. Translating gives CATSSRRGAGELFF. The genes are TRBV15 and TRBJ2-2; 8 nucleotides line up with TRBD2. The J segment lost 6 bases and the V segment lost 5 bases, leaving 5 bases of the junction unmatched. CDR3 length equals 14 residues. Germline V CDR1 and CDR2: LNHNV, YYDKDF (reference sequence).

This clonotype was counted ten times or more. The chain has TRBV29-1 and TRBJ2-7; D perhaps matches TRBD1 (6 bases). Germline CDR1 is SQVTM and CDR2 is ANQGSEA. Trimming took 4 bases from V and 5 from J, leaving 18 bases between them. The CDR3 spans 14 residues. In nucleotides, the CDR3 is TGCAGCGTTGTTTCCCCACAGGGTATGGACGAGCAGTACTTC. Translating gives CSVVSPQGMDEQYF.

A few counts support this clonotype. The chain uses TRBV28 and TRBJ2-3; D is ambiguous. Between the trimmed V and J ends, which lost 5 bases and 0 bases, there was a span of 12 bases. CDR1 is MDHEN and CDR2 is SYDVKM in the germline V gene. The CDR3 covers 15 residues. The CDR3 protein is CASSTTRKSTDTQYF. Here the CDR3 DNA reads TGTGCCAGCAGTACGACAAGAAAAAGCACAGATACGCAGTATTTT.

Many counts were recorded for this clonotype. The V and J genes are TRBV20-1 and TRBJ1-1; D call uncertain. Trimming shortened V by 6 bases and J by 0 bases, and 5 bases separated the two germline ends. From germline, CDR1 is DFQATT and CDR2 SNEGSKA (reference sequence). The CDR3 sequence is 11 residues long. CDR3 sequence: CSARVNTEAFF. CDR3 sequence (DNA): TGCAGTGCAAGGGTGAACACTGAAGCTTTCTTT.

This clonotype was observed many times. This chain connects TRBV6-1 to TRBJ2-2, with 7 bases identical to TRBD2. V gave up 8 bases and J gave up 3 bases; unmatched junction bases: 6. Germline-derived CDR1 and CDR2 are MNHNS and SASEGT. There are 14 residues in the CDR3. The chain's CDR3 is CASCGGRHTGELFF. Written as DNA, the CDR3 is TGTGCCAGCTGTGGCGGGAGACACACCGGGGAGCTGTTTTTT.

This clonotype has more than one count but fewer than ten. V gene TRBV3-1 combines with J gene TRBJ1-2, with 8 bases lining up with TRBD1. Germline V gene sequence: CDR1 LGHDT, CDR2 YNNKEL (reference sequence). There are 16 residues in the CDR3. The V segment lost 1 base and the J segment 2 bases; nucleotides outside the gene matches: 6. In DNA, the CDR3 is TGTGCCAGCAGCCAAGCAATTTCAGGGGGCAACTATGGCTACACCTTC. Its protein product is CASSQAISGGNYGYTF.

This sequence joins TRBV9 and TRBJ2-2; 13 bases line up with TRBD2. The CDR3 consists of 19 residues. The germline V gene encodes CDR1 SGDLS and CDR2 YYNGEE. The V gene end was trimmed by 3 bases and the J gene end by 3 bases; junction bases not matched to a gene: 11. CDR3 sequence: CASSGLTSGRAGYTGELFF. The CDR3 region has the DNA TGTGCCAGCAGCGGTTTAACTAGCGGGAGGGCAGGGTACACCGGGGAGCTGTTTTTT. The full variable domain, its missing parts supplied by reference TRBV9 and TRBJ2-2, is DSGVTQTPKHLITATGQRVTLRCSPRSGDLSVYWYQQSLDQGLQFLIQYYNGEERAKGNILERFSAQQFPDLHSELNLSSLELGDSALYFCASSGLTSGRAGYTGELFFGEGSRLTVL.

This clonotype was recorded a few times. The V and J genes are TRBV6-1 and TRBJ1-4; 8 bases match TRBD1. The V gene end was trimmed by 7 bases and the J gene end by 8 bases; junction bases not matched to a gene: 9. The CDR3 is 14 amino acids. CDR1 is MNHNS, CDR2 SASEGT, per germline. The CDR3 sequence is CASKPGQVPEKLFF. CDR3 DNA sequence: TGTGCCAGCAAACCGGGACAGGTCCCCGAAAAACTGTTTTTT.

The CDR3 DNA is TGCGCCAGCAGCCCCACCTCGGGACAGGTCAGCCCCTACGAGCAGTTCTTC. Amino acid sequence: CASSPTSGQVSPYEQFF. This chain connects TRBV4-1 to TRBJ2-7; 8 nucleotides align to TRBD1. Near its end, the DNA agrees better with TRBJ2-1, so the J call may be wrong. Germline V gives CDR1 MGHRA, CDR2 YSYEKL. The CDR3 covers 17 residues.

The chain has TRBV19 and TRBJ2-1; 13 bases match TRBD2. V dropped 3 bases and J dropped 3; count of bases not matched to a gene: 8. CDR3 length equals 18 residues. The germline gives CDR1 LNHDA, CDR2 SQIVND (reference sequence). The CDR3 region has the DNA TGTGCCAGTAGTATTACACTAGCGGGAGGGTTGATCTACAATGAGCAGTTCTTC. It is translated as CASSITLAGGLIYNEQFF.

This clonotype turned up a few times. J is TRBJ2-3 and V is TRBV4-1; no definite D call. CDR1 is MGHRA, CDR2 YSYEKL, per germline. This CDR3 contains 14 residues. V was pared by 0 bases and J by 0 bases, with 4 bases between. CDR3 sequence: CASSQDRSTDTQYF. Written as DNA, the CDR3 is TGCGCCAGCAGCCAAGATCGGAGCACAGATACGCAGTATTTT.

The chain carries TRBV28 and TRBJ2-1, with D perhaps TRBD2 (7 bases). V dropped 9 bases and J dropped 8 bases, with 17 bases sitting between them. The germline gives CDR1 MDHEN, CDR2 SYDVKM. This CDR3 region has 13 residues. The CDR3 spells CASSDVRGHEQFF. CDR3 nucleotide sequence: TGTGCCAGTTCGGACGTGCGGGGGCATGAGCAGTTCTTC.

This clonotype was observed at least ten times. The V call is TRBV19, the J call TRBJ1-4; D gene uncertain. The CDR3 runs to 14 residues. Germline V gene sequence: CDR1 LNHDA, CDR2 SQIVND (reference sequence). V was shortened by 5 bases and J by 6 bases, with 13 bases between the two germline ends. CDR3 sequence (DNA): TGTGCCAGTAGTGCATCGGGTGCGGATGAAAAACTGTTTTTT. It codes for CASSASGADEKLFF.

The V gene is TRBV10-3, the J gene TRBJ1-1; D not resolved. This CDR3 is 15 amino acids long. V lost 2 bases and J lost 3, with 13 bases in between. Germline CDR1 ENHRY, CDR2 SYGVKD. CDR3 in amino acids: CAISEQDPGYTEAFF. CDR3 nucleotide sequence: TGTGCCATCAGTGAGCAGGACCCGGGGTACACTGAAGCTTTCTTT.

This sequence joins TRBV29-1 and TRBJ2-2; a possible D gene is TRBD2 (6 bases). V dropped 3 bases and J dropped 5 bases, with 10 bases sitting between them. CDR1 and CDR2 from the germline V gene are SQVTM and ANQGSEA. CDR3 size: 13 residues. Here the CDR3 DNA reads TGCAGCGTTGACGGCCGGGGGACCGGGGAGCTGTTTTTT. This encodes CSVDGRGTGELFF.

The chain combines TRBV12-3 or TRBV12-4 with TRBJ2-5, with a weak D call TRBD2 (5 bases). With 6 bases removed from V and 2 bases from J, the gap between germline ends came to 19 bases. The CDR3 is 16 residues long. The CDR3 sequence is CASSPLGSGPQETQYF. In DNA, the CDR3 is TGTGCCAGCAGCCCCTTGGGGAGCGGCCCTCAAGAGACCCAGTACTTC.

This clonotype was picked up many times. The V and J genes are TRBV13 and TRBJ2-1, with 8 bases lining up with TRBD1. This CDR3 has 15 residues. The V gene's germline CDR1 is PRHDT and CDR2 FYEKMQ (reference sequence). V shed 0 bases and J 5 bases; nucleotides not matched to a gene: 3. DNA of the CDR3: TGTGCCAGCAGCTTAGGGACAGGGGCCGACAATGAGCAGTTCTTC. This codes for CASSLGTGADNEQFF. Looking up the rest from reference TRBV13 and TRBJ2-1 gives the full variable domain: AAGVIQSPRHLIKEKRETATLKCYPIPRHDTVYWYQQGPGQDPQFLISFYEKMQSDKGSIPDRFSAQQFSDYHSELNMSSLELGDSALYFCASSLGTGADNEQFFGPGTRLTVL.

Comments on this clonotype: At one of its ends the junction is not consistent with the germline gene, which may arise from a read error. This chain links TRBV5-1 with TRBJ2-5, with D maybe TRBD2 (5 bases). Germline V gene lookup returns CDR1 SGHRS and CDR2 YFSETQ. This CDR3 has 17 residues. The chain's CDR3 is CASSLEDTMGRQETQYF. The CDR3 DNA is TGCGCTAGCAGCTTGGAGGATACCATGGGCCGTCAAGAGACCCAGTACTTC.